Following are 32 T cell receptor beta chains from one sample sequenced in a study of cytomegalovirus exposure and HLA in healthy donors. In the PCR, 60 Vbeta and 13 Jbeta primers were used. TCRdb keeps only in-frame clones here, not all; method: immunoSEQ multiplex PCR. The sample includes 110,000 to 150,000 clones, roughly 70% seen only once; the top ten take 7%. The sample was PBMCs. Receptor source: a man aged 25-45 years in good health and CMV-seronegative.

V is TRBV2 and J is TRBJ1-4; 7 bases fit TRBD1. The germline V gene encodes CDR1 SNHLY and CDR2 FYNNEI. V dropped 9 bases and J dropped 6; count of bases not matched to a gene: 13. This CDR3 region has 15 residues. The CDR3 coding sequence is TGTGCCAGTCATCCCGACAGGGTGAGGGATGAAAAACTGTTTTTT. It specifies CASHPDRVRDEKLFF.

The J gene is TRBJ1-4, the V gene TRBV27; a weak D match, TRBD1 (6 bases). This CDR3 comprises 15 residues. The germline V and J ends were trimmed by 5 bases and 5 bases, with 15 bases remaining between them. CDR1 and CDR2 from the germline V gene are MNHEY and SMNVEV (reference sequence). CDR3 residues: CASSRQGRGNEKLFF. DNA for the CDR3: TGTGCCAGCAGTCGTCAGGGGAGGGGGAATGAAAAACTGTTTTTT.

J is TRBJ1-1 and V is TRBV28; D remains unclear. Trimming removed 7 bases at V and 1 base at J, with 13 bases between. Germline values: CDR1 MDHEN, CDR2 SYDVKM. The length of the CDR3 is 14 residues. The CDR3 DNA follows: TGTGCCAGCAATGTAAGCCCCTCGAACACTGAAGCTTTCTTT. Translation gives CASNVSPSNTEAFF.

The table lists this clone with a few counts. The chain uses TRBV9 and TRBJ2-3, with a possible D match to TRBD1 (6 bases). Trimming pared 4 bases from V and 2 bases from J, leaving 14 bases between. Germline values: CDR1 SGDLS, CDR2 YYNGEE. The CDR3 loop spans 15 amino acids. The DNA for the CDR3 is TGTGCCAGCAGCTCCCGACAGGAGAACACAGATACGCAGTATTTT. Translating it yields CASSSRQENTDTQYF.

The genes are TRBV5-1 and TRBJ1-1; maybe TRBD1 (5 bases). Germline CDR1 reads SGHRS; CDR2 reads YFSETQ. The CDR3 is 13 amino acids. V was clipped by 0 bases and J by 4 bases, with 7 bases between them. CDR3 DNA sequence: TGCGCCAGCAGCTTGGAGGGGTTCACTGAAGCTTTCTTT. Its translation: CASSLEGFTEAFF.

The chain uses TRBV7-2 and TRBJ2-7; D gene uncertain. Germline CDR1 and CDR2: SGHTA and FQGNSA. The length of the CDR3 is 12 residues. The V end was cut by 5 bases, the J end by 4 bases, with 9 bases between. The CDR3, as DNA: TGTGCCAGCAGCCGCACATTGTACGAGCAGTACTTC. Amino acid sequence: CASSRTLYEQYF.

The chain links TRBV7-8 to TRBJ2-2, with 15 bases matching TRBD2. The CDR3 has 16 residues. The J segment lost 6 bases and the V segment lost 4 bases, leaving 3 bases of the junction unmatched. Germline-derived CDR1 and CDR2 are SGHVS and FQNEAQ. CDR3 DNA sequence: TGTGCCAGCAGCTCGGGACTAGCGGGAGGAGCCGGGGAGCTGTTTTTT. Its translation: CASSSGLAGGAGELFF.

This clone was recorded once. CDR3 nucleotides: TGTGCCAGCAGTGAATCGGGACAGGGGGCGCGGGGGGCCAACGTCCTGACTTTC. This encodes CASSESGQGARGANVLTF. This sequence joins TRBV6-1 and TRBJ2-6, with 12 bases matching TRBD1. Germline V CDR1 and CDR2: MNHNS, SASEGT. The V and J ends lost 2 bases and 4 bases, in that order; junction bases with no gene match: 6. CDR3 length: 18 residues.

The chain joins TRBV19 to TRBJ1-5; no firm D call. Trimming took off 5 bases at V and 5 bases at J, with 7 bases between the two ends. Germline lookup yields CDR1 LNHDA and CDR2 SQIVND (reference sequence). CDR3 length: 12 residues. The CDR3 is CASSVRDQPQHF. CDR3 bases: TGTGCCAGTAGTGTAAGAGATCAGCCCCAGCATTTT.

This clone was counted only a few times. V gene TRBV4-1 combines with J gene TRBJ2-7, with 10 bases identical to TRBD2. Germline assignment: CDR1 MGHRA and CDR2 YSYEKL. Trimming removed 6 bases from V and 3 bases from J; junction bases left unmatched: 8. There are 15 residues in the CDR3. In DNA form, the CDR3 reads TGCGCCAGCAGTTCTAGCGGGAGCTTCAGCTACGAGCAGTACTTC. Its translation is CASSSSGSFSYEQYF.

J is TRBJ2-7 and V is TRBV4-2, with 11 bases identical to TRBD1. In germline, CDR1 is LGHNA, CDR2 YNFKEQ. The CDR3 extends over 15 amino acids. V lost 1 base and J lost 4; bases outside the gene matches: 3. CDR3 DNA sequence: TGTGCCAGCAGCCAAGTGGGACAGGGGGGGTACGAGCAGTACTTC. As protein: CASSQVGQGGYEQYF.

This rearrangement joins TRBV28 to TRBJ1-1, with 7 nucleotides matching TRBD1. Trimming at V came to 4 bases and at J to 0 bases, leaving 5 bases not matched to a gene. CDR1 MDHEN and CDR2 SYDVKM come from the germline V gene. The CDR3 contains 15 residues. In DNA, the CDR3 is TGTGCCAGCAGTTCGCCGGGACAGATGAACACTGAAGCTTTCTTT. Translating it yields CASSSPGQMNTEAFF.

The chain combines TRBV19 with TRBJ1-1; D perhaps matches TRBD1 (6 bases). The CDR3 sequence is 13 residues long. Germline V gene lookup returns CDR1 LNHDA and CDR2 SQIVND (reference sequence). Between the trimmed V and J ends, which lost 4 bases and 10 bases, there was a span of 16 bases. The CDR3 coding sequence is TGTGCCAGTAGTACACGGGACACAGGCGTAGCTTTCTTT. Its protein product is CASSTRDTGVAFF.

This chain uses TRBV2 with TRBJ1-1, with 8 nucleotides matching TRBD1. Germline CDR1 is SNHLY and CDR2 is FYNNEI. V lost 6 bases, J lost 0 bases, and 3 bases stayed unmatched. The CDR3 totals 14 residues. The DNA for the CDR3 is TGTGCCAGCAGGATGGGACAGGTGAACACTGAAGCTTTCTTT. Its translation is CASRMGQVNTEAFF. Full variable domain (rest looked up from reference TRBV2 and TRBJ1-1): EPEVTQTPSHQVTQMGQEVILRCVPISNHLYFYWYRQILGQKVEFLVSFYNNEISEKSEIFDDQFSVERPDGSNFTLKIRSTKLEDSAMYFCASRMGQVNTEAFFGQGTRLTVV.

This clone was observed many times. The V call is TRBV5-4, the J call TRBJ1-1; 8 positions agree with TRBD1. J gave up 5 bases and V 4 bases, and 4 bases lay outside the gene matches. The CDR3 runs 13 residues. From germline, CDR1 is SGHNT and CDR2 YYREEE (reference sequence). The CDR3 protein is CASSPDRVTEAFF. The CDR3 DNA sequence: TGTGCCAGCAGCCCGGACAGGGTGACTGAAGCTTTCTTT.

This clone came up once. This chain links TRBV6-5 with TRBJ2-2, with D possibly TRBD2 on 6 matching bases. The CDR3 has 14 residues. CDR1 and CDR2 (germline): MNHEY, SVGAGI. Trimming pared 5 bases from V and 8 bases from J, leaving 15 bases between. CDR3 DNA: TGTGCCAGCAGTGATCCTGGGGGAGGAGGGGAGCTGTTTTTT. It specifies CASSDPGGGGELFF.

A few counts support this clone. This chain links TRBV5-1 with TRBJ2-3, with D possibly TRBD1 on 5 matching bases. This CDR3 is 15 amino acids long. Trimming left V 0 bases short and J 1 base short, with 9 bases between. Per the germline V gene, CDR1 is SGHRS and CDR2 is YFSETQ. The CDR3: CASSLDRSRTDTQYF. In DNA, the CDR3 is TGCGCCAGCAGCTTGGACAGGAGCCGCACAGATACGCAGTATTTT.

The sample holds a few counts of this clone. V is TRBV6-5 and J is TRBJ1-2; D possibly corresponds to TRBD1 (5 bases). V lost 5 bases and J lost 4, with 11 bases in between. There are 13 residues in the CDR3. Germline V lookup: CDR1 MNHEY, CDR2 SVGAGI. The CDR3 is CASSPGYGYGYTF. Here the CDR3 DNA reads TGTGCCAGCAGTCCAGGGTATGGCTATGGCTACACCTTC.

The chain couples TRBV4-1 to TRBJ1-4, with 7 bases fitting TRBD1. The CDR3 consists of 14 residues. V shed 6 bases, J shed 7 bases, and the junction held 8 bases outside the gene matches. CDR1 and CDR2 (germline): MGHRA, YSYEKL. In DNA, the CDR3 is TGCGCCAGCAGGCGACAGGGCGGCGGTGAAAAACTGTTTTTT. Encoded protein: CASRRQGGGEKLFF.

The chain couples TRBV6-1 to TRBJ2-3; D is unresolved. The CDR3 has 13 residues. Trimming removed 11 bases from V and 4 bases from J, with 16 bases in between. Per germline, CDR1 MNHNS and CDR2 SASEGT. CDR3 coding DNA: TGTGCCTCGTCAGAAATGGTCTCAGATACGCAGTATTTT. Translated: CASSEMVSDTQYF.

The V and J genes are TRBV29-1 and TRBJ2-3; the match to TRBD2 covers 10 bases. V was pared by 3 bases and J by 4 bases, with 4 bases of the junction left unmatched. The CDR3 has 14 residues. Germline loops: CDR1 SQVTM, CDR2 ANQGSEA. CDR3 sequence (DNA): TGCAGCGTTGATTCTAGCGGGGGCGCAGATACGCAGTATTTT. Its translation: CSVDSSGGADTQYF.

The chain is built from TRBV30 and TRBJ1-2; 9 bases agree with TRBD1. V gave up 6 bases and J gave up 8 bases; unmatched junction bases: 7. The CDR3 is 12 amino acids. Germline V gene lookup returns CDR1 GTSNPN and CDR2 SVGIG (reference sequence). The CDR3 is CACPGTGTGYTF. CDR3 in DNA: TGTGCCTGCCCCGGGACAGGGACCGGCTACACCTTC.

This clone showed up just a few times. The CDR3 here is CASMGGAGGVETQYF. The DNA for the CDR3 is TGTGCCAGTATGGGGGGAGCGGGAGGAGTAGAGACCCAGTACTTC. The chain links TRBV19 to TRBJ2-5; TRBD2 agrees at 9 bases. V gave up 7 bases and J gave up 4 bases; unmatched junction bases: 10. The CDR3 length is 15 residues. Germline CDR1 reads LNHDA; CDR2 reads SQIVND (reference sequence).

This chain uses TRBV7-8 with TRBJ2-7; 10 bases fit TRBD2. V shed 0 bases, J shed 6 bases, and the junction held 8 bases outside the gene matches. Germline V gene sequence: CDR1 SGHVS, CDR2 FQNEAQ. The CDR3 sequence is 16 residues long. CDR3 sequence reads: CASSLAGASGSAEQYF. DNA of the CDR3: TGTGCCAGCAGCTTAGCCGGGGCTAGCGGGAGTGCCGAGCAGTACTTC.

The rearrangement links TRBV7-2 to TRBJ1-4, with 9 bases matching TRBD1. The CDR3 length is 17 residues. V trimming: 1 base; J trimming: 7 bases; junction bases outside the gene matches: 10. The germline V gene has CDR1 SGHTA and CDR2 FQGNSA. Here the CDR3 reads CASSLDHRGRRSEKLFF. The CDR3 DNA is TGTGCCAGCAGCTTAGATCACAGGGGGCGAAGAAGTGAAAAACTGTTTTTT. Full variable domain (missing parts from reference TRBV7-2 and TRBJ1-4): GAGVSQSPSNKVTEKGKDVELRCDPISGHTALYWYRQSLGQGLEFLIYFQGNSAPDKSGLPSDRFSAERTGGSVSTLTIQRTQQEDSAVYLCASSLDHRGRRSEKLFFGSGTQLSVL.

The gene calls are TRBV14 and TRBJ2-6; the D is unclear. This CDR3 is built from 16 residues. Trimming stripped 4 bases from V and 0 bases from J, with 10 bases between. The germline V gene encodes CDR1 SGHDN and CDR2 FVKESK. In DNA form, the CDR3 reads TGTGCCAGCAGCCCTATCCCCGACTCTGGGGCCAACGTCCTGACTTTC. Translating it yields CASSPIPDSGANVLTF.

This CDR3 reads CASSLKRLAGLTDTQYF. CDR3 DNA: TGTGCCAGCAGCTTGAAGAGGCTAGCGGGACTAACAGATACGCAGTATTTT. The V gene is TRBV5-4, the J gene TRBJ2-3, with 9 bases matching TRBD2. The ends lost 1 base at V and 3 bases at J; junction bases unmatched: 9. Germline loops: CDR1 SGHNT, CDR2 YYREEE (reference sequence). The CDR3 length is 17 residues.

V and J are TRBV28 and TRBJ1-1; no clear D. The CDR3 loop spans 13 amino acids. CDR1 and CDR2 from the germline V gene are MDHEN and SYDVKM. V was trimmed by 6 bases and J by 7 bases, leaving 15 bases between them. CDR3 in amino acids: CASSLTTPLEAFF. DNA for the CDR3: TGTGCCAGCAGCCTGACAACCCCGCTTGAAGCTTTCTTT.

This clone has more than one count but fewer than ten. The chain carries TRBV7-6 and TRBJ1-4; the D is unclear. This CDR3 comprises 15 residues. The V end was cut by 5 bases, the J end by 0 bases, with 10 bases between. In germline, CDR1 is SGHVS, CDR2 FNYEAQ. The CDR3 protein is CASSGMGATNEKLFF. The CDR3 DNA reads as TGTGCCAGCAGCGGAATGGGCGCAACTAATGAAAAACTGTTTTTT. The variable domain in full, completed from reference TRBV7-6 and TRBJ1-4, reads GAGVSQSPRYKVTKRGQDVALRCDPISGHVSLYWYRQALGQGPEFLTYFNYEAQQDKSGLPNDRFSAERPEGSISTLTIQRTEQRDSAMYRCASSGMGATNEKLFFGSGTQLSVL.

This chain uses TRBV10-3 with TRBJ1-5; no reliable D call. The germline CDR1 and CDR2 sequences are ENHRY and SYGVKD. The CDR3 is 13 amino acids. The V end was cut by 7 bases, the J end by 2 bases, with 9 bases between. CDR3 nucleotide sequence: TGTGCCATCACCCCCCAGGGCAATCAGCCCCAGCATTTT. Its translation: CAITPQGNQPQHF.

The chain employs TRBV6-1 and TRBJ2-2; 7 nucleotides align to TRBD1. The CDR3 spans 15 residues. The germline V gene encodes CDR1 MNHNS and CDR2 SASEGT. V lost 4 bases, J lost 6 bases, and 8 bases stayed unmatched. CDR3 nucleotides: TGTGCCAGCAGTGGAACAGGGGTTTGGGCCGGGGAGCTGTTTTTT. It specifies CASSGTGVWAGELFF.

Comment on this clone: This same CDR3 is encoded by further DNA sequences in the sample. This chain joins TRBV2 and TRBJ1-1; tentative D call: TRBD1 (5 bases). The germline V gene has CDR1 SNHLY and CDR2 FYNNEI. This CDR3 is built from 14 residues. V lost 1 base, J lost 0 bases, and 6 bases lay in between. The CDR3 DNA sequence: TGTGCCAGCAGTGAAGACAGGCTGAACACTGAAGCTTTCTTT. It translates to CASSEDRLNTEAFF.